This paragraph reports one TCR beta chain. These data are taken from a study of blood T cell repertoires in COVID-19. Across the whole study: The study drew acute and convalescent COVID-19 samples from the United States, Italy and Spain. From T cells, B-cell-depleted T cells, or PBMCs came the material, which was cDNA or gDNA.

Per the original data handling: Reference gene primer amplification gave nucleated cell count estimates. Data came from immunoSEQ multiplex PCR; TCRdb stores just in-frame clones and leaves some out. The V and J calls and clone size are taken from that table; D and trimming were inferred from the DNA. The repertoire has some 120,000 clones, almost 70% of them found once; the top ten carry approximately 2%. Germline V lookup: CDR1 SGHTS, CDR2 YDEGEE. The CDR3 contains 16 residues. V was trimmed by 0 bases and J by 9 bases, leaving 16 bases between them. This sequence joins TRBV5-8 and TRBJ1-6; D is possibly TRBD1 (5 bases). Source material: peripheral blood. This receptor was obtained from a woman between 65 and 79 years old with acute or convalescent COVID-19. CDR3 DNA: TGTGCCAGCAGCTTGGCCCTCGGGGGTATGAGTTCACCCCTCCACTTT. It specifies CASSLALGGMSSPLHF.